This T cell receptor (beta chain) was captured by sequencing in a study of molecular identifiers for immune sequencing clone quantification (dated by TCRdb to about 2018). With regard to the full study: For a replicate experiment, RNA from 20,000 or 100,000 naive CD8 T cells was divided into five aliquots, and four of the five aliquots were sequenced. CD8 T cells were used in a methods study to benchmark molecular-identifier clustering-based TCR repertoire sequencing (MIDCIRS) and TCR RNA copy counting. The research as a whole found: A single cell's worth of spiked-in Jurkat TCR RNA was reported detectable even among some 920,000 naive CD8 T cells. Highly expanded clone sizes could be underestimated because identical TCR molecules may share a barcode. When barcode sub-clustering was not used, chimeric consensus sequences inflated TCR diversity, with chimeras reaching as high as 47%. Modeling estimated 3 to 3.5 recovered TCR RNA copies per cell, compared with about 10 by digital PCR, which implies 30% to 35% capture efficiency. The naive libraries included spiked-in Jurkat TCR RNA (around 9 copies' worth), and this RNA is not part of the donor repertoire. Clones above 20 RNA copies held over 99% of molecules in CMV-specific effector cells but under 1% in naive cells.

Libraries of naive CD8 T cells were generated from about 21,000 to 970,000 sorted cells, with 10%, 30% or 50% of the purified RNA used. On a BD FACSAria II, naive CD8 T cells were FACS-sorted as CD8+CD4-CCR7+CD45RA+ and collected into RLT Plus buffer. To test detection sensitivity, Jurkat RNA equal to under 13 TCR copies was added to samples of about 18,000-1,100,000 naive CD8 T cells. Enrichment of CD8 T cells was done with RosetteSep CD8+ T Cell Enrichment Cocktail plus Ficoll-Paque, and ACK red cell lysis came afterward. The library came from PCR. Sequencer: Illumina HiSeq 4000. Bulk TCR libraries were prepared as previously described, using TCR primers listed in Table S5. The Qiagen AllPrep DNA/RNA kit was used to purify total RNA. Before analysis, reads from multiple sequencing runs of one library were combined. Per the original workflow: Reads were retained only if an exact TCR constant sequence was present, and the retained reads were trimmed to 150 nt and grouped according to their 12-nt molecular barcodes. Reads in each barcode group were sub-clustered using a 15% Levenshtein threshold, and a quality-weighted consensus sequence was built for each RNA molecule. Non-functional sequences were removed, as were lower-count sequences one edit away from another. On the basis of fitting two negative binomial distributions, barcode sub-clusters with fewer than 20% of the maximum read count were discarded. TCRdb's own reprocessing of the public reads used fastp at Q25 and MiXCR and kept productive beta chains. Identical CDR3 protein sequences are pooled into one entry, listed with their most common genes and DNA. None of the V and J calls come from the authors' own analysis; TCRdb made them. For this sample the table gives 490,000 or so distinct CDR3 sequences, of which over 20% were detected only once. The top ten constitute approximately 0.84% of the sample.

Taken from the germline V gene, the CDR1 and CDR2 loops are SQVTM and ANQGSEA. V is pruned by 3 bases and J by 6 bases, leaving 12 bases of the junction without a gene match. The CDR3 sequence holds 15 residues, the cysteine and phenylalanine included. The sequence is cut down to CDR3 DNA, 45 bases in frame from base 1. This clonotype was counted many times. Its target antigen remains unknown. No base-level quality is on record; no much larger clone is a single base apart. This sequence uses TRBV29-1 and TRBJ2-7; TRBD2 lines up with 9 middle nucleotides. Material for sequencing was naive CD8+ T cells from blood, with Jurkat cell RNA spiked in. According to the study, the label for this sample's cell subset or site signals: FACS-sorted CD8+CD4-CCR7+CD45RA+ naive T cells. This clonotype was obtained from a human donor in good health. Some libraries in this study had Jurkat cell RNA spiked in. The CDR3 is CSVEGLAGPSSEQYF. The nucleotide sequence is TGCAGCGTTGAGGGGCTAGCGGGGCCTTCGAGCGAGCAGTACTTC.